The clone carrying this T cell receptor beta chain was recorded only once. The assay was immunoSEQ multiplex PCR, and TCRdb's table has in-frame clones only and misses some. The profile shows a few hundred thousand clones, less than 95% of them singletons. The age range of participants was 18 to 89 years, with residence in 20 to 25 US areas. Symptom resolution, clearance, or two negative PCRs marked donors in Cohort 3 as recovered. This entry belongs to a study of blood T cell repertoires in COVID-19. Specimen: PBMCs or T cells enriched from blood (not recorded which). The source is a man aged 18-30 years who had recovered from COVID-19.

CDR3 sequence: CASSQRANEQFF. CDR3 bases: TGTGCCAGCAGCCAAAGAGCCAATGAGCAGTTCTTC. The chain combines TRBV3-1 (or the pseudogene TRBV3-2) with TRBJ2-1; no clear D. The CDR3 consists of 12 residues. Germline CDR1 is LGHDT and CDR2 is YNNKEL (reference sequence). V was cut by 2 bases and J by 6 bases, with 5 bases left in between.